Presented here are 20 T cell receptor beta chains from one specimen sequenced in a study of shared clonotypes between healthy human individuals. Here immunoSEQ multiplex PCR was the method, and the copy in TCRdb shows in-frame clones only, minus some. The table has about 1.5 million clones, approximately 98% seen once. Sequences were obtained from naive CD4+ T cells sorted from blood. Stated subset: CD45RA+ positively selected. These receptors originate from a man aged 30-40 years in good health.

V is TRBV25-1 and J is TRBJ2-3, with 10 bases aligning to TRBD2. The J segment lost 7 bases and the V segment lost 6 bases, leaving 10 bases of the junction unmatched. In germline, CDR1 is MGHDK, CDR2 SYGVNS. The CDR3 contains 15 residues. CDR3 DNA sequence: TGTGCCAGCAGAAAGACTAGCGGGTATTCAAATACGCAGTATTTT. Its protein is CASRKTSGYSNTQYF.

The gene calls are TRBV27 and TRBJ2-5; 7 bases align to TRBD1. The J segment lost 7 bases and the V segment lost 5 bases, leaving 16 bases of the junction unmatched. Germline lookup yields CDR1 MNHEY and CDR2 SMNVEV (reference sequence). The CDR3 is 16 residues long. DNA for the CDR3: TGTGCCAGCAGTCCCAGCCCCGGACAGGCTGGTGGGACCCAGTACTTC. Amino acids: CASSPSPGQAGGTQYF.

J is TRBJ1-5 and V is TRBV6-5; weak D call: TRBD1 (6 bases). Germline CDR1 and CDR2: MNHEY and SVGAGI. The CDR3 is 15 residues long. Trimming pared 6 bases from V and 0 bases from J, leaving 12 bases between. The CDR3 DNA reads TGTGCCAGCAGCCCACAGGGATATAGCAATCAGCCCCAGCATTTT. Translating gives CASSPQGYSNQPQHF.

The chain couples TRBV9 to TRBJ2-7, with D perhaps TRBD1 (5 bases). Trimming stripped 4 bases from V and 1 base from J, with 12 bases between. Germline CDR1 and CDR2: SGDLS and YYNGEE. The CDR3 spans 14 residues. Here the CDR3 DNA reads TGTGCCAGCAGCAAAACGACAGATTCCTACGAGCAGTACTTC. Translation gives CASSKTTDSYEQYF.

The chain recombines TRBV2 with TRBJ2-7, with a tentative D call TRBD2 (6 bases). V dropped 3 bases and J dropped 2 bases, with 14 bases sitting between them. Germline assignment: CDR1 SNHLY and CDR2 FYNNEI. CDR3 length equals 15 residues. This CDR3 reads CASSERGKGAYEQYF. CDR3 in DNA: TGTGCCAGCAGTGAGCGGGGAAAAGGAGCCTACGAGCAGTACTTC.

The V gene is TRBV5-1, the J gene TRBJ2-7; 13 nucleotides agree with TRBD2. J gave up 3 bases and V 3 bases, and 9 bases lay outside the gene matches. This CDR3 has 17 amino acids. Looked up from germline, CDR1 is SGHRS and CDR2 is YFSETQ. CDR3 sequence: CASSSGLAGETGYEQYF. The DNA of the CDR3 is TGCGCCAGCAGCTCCGGACTAGCGGGAGAGACGGGCTACGAGCAGTACTTC.

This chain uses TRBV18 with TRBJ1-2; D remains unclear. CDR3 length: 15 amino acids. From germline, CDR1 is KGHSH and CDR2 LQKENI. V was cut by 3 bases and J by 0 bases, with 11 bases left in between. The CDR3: CASSPEGTTNYGYTF. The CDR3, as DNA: TGTGCCAGCTCACCTGAGGGCACCACTAACTATGGCTACACCTTC.

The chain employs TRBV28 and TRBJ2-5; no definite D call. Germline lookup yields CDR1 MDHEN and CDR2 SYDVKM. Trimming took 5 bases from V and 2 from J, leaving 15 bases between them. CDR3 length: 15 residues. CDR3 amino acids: CASSGSDGYQETQYF. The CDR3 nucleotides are TGTGCCAGCAGTGGGTCTGACGGATATCAAGAGACCCAGTACTTC. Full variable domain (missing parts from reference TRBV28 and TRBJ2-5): DVKVTQSSRYLVKRTGEKVFLECVQDMDHENMFWYRQDPGLGLRLIYFSYDVKMKEKGDIPEGYSVSREKKERFSLILESASTNQTSMYLCASSGSDGYQETQYFGPGTRLLVL.

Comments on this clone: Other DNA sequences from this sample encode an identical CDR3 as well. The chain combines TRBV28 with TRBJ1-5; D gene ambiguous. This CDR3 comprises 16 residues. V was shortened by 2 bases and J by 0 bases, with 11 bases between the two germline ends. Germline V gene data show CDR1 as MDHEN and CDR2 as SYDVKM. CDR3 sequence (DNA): TGTGCCAGCAGTTTACCCGGACTAAATAGCAATCAGCCCCAGCATTTT. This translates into CASSLPGLNSNQPQHF.

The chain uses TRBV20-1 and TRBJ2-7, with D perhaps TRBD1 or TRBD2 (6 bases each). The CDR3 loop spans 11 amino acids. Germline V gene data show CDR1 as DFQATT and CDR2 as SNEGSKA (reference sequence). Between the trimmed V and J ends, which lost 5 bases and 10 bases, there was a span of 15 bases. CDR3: CSAGGGTPQYF. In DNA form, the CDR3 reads TGCAGTGCTGGGGGCGGGACCCCCCAGTACTTC.

The CDR3 sequence: CASRSAYTEAFF. The DNA for the CDR3 is TGTGCCAGCAGGTCTGCCTACACTGAAGCTTTCTTT. The chain links TRBV13 to TRBJ1-1; the D is unclear. Germline loops: CDR1 PRHDT, CDR2 FYEKMQ (reference sequence). CDR3 length equals 12 residues. V was trimmed by 6 bases and J by 3 bases, leaving 8 bases between them.

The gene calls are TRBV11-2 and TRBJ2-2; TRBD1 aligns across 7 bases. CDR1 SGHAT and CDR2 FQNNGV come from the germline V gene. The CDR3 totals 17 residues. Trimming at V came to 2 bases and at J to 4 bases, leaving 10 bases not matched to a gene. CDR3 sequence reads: CASSLITGQLTTGELFF. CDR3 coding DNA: TGTGCCAGCAGCTTAATCACGGGACAGCTAACCACCGGGGAGCTGTTTTTT.

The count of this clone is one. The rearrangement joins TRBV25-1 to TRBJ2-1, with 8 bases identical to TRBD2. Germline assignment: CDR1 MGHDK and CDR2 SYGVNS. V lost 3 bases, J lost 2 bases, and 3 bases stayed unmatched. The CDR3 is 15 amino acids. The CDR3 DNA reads TGTGCCAGCAGTGACGCGGGAGGCCCCTACAATGAGCAGTTCTTC. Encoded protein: CASSDAGGPYNEQFF.

CDR3 amino acids: CASSFTTEETQYF. CDR3 sequence (DNA): TGTGCCAGCAGCTTCACGACAGAAGAGACCCAGTACTTC. The chain has TRBV11-2 and TRBJ2-5; tentative D call: TRBD1 (5 bases). Trimming took off 3 bases at V and 3 bases at J, with 8 bases between the two ends. The CDR3 is 13 amino acids. Germline V CDR1 and CDR2: SGHAT, FQNNGV.

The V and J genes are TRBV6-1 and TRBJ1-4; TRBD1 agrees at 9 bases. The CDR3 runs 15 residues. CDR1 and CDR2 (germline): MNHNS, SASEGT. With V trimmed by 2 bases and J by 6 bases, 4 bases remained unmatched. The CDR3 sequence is CASSEWGQGDEKLFF. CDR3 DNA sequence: TGTGCCAGCAGTGAATGGGGACAGGGTGATGAAAAACTGTTTTTT.

In nucleotides, the CDR3 is TGCAGCGTTGACGGGGGGGATACTGAAGCTTTCTTT. Translated, it gives CSVDGGDTEAFF. The chain is built from TRBV29-1 and TRBJ1-1, with D perhaps TRBD1 (5 bases). CDR3 length equals 12 residues. The V gene's germline CDR1 is SQVTM and CDR2 ANQGSEA. Trimming removed 3 bases at V and 5 bases at J, with 10 bases between.

CDR3 coding DNA: TGTGCCAGCACCCGGATCGGCGTCAAAGAGACCCAGTACTTC. Protein sequence: CASTRIGVKETQYF. The chain recombines TRBV6-5 with TRBJ2-5; D uncertain. V lost 7 bases and J 3 bases, leaving 15 bases between the germline ends. Germline-derived CDR1 and CDR2 are MNHEY and SVGAGI. The CDR3 length is 14 residues.

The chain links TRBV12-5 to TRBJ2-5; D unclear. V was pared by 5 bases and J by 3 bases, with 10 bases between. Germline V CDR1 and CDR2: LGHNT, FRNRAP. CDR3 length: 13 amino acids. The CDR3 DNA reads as TGTGCTAGTGGTCTTTGGAGTGAAGAGACCCAGTACTTC. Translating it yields CASGLWSEETQYF.

This CDR3 is CASSLAAGGTYEQYF. CDR3 in DNA: TGTGCCAGCAGCTTAGCAGCGGGAGGGACCTACGAGCAGTACTTC. The chain employs TRBV7-8 and TRBJ2-7, with 10 nucleotides matching TRBD2. With V trimmed by 0 bases and J by 2 bases, 1 base remained unmatched. The germline V gene has CDR1 SGHVS and CDR2 FQNEAQ. The CDR3 covers 15 residues.

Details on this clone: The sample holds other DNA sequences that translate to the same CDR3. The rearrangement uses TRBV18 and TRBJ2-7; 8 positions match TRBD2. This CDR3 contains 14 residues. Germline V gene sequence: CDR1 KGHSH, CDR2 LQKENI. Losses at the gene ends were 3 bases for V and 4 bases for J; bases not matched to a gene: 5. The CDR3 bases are TGTGCCAGCTCACCGCCTAGCGGGCGATACGAGCAGTACTTC. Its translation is CASSPPSGRYEQYF.